Each of the 27 T cell receptor beta chains below was sequenced from the same sample in a study of T cells after yellow fever vaccination. TCRdb re-called the 5' RACE reads with MiXCR, one entry per CDR3 protein. The sample shows some 500,000 distinct CDR3 sequences, about 14% of them seen only once. The sample in question was PBMCs, obtained on the day of the yellow fever booster vaccination. These receptors were obtained from a young man who received the YFV17D yellow fever vaccine.

This clonotype was recorded a few times. The gene calls are TRBV6-1 and TRBJ2-3; D unclear. Per the germline V gene, CDR1 is MNHNS and CDR2 is SASEGT. The CDR3 has 13 amino acids. Trimming took off 6 bases at V and 4 bases at J, with 11 bases between the two ends. The CDR3 protein is CASSSLASDTQYF. The DNA of the CDR3 is TGTGCCAGCAGCTCCCTGGCATCAGATACGCAGTATTTT.

The chain is built from TRBV20-1 and TRBJ2-5; maybe TRBD1 (6 bases). This CDR3 comprises 13 residues. The V gene lost 5 bases and the J gene lost 0 bases, with 10 bases spanning the gap. Germline V gene sequence: CDR1 DFQATT, CDR2 SNEGSKA (reference sequence). The CDR3 here is CSAETGYQETQYF. Written as DNA, the CDR3 is TGCAGTGCTGAGACAGGATACCAAGAGACCCAGTACTTC.

This clonotype occurred a few times. CDR3 residues: CAWSTRAYGYTF. Written as DNA, the CDR3 is TGTGCCTGGAGTACCAGGGCCTATGGCTACACCTTC. V usage is TRBV30 and J usage is TRBJ1-2, with TRBD1 as a possible D gene (5 bases). Germline CDR1 is GTSNPN and CDR2 is SVGIG (reference sequence). This CDR3 is 12 amino acids long. V was pared by 2 bases and J by 4 bases, with 8 bases between.

J is TRBJ2-7 and V is TRBV12-3 or TRBV12-4; 8 bases are a match to TRBD1. The V gene end was trimmed by 5 bases and the J gene end by 0 bases; junction bases not matched to a gene: 3. The CDR3 consists of 14 residues. The CDR3: CASSGGQGSYEQYF. The CDR3 region has the DNA TGTGCCAGCAGTGGTGGACAGGGCTCCTACGAGCAGTACTTC.

This chain connects TRBV10-1 to TRBJ1-1; D remains unclear. CDR1 and CDR2 from the germline V gene are WNHNN and SYGVQD (reference sequence). The V gene lost 5 bases and the J gene lost 1 base, with 11 bases spanning the gap. The CDR3 is 14 residues long. CDR3 DNA sequence: TGCGCCAGCAGTCGAAATGCCGCGAACACTGAAGCTTTCTTT. Protein product: CASSRNAANTEAFF.

This clonotype was observed a handful of times. The rearrangement uses TRBV6-2 or TRBV6-3 and TRBJ1-1; D not certain. CDR3 length: 13 residues. The germline gives CDR1 MNHEY, CDR2 SVGEGT. Trimming stripped 7 bases from V and 4 bases from J, with 13 bases between. CDR3 DNA: TGTGCCAGCAACGACCAAACCTTCACTGAAGCTTTCTTT. It encodes CASNDQTFTEAFF.

This clonotype has a handful of counts. This chain connects TRBV7-9 to TRBJ1-4; D gene unclear. Germline assignment: CDR1 SEHNR and CDR2 FQNEAQ (reference sequence). The CDR3 has 14 amino acids. Trimming pared 2 bases from V and 6 bases from J, leaving 10 bases between. The CDR3 DNA is TGTGCCAGCAGCTTATCGGTTTTGGATGAAAAACTGTTTTTT. This codes for CASSLSVLDEKLFF.

This sequence joins TRBV5-6 and TRBJ2-5; D gene ambiguous. Trimming pared 4 bases from V and 5 bases from J, leaving 6 bases between. This CDR3 is 11 amino acids long. CDR1 is SGHDT, CDR2 YYEEEE, per germline. The CDR3: CASSVVETQYF. The CDR3, as DNA: TGTGCCAGCAGCGTCGTTGAGACCCAGTACTTC.

This chain joins TRBV10-3 and TRBJ1-1; D unresolved. This CDR3 is 13 amino acids long. V was clipped by 3 bases and J by 1 base, with 6 bases between them. Germline-derived CDR1 and CDR2 are ENHRY and SYGVKD. In DNA, the CDR3 is TGTGCCATCAGTGACTATACGAACACTGAAGCTTTCTTT. It encodes CAISDYTNTEAFF.

This clonotype was counted many times. The chain has TRBV7-2 and TRBJ2-1, with D possibly TRBD2 on 6 matching bases. The CDR3 is made up of 14 amino acids. Germline V gene data show CDR1 as SGHTA and CDR2 as FQGNSA. Trimming stripped 3 bases from V and 9 bases from J, with 15 bases between. The DNA of the CDR3 is TGTGCCAGCAGCTTCGGCAGGGTCGGGAGTGAGCAGTTCTTC. Translation: CASSFGRVGSEQFF.

The rearrangement joins TRBV5-6 to TRBJ2-3; D gene ambiguous. Per germline, CDR1 SGHDT and CDR2 YYEEEE. Trimming pared 7 bases from V and 1 base from J, leaving 16 bases between. The CDR3 runs 15 residues. The chain's CDR3 is CASLVETHGTDTQYF. CDR3 nucleotides: TGTGCCAGCCTTGTGGAGACTCACGGCACAGATACGCAGTATTTT. Together with reference TRBV5-6 and TRBJ2-3, the CDR3 gives the full variable domain: DAGVTQSPTHLIKTRGQQVTLRCSPKSGHDTVSWYQQALGQGPQFIFQYYEEEERQRGNFPDRFSGHQFPNYSSELNVNALLLGDSALYLCASLVETHGTDTQYFGPGTRLTVL.

This clonotype was observed a handful of times. The V gene is TRBV13, the J gene TRBJ2-3; D unresolved. This CDR3 contains 17 residues. Germline CDR1 PRHDT, CDR2 FYEKMQ (reference sequence). Trimming left V 1 base short and J 4 bases short, with 18 bases between. The DNA of the CDR3 is TGTGCCAGCAGCTTAGCCCCCGGTGGAAGTATGCCAGATACGCAGTATTTT. Translating gives CASSLAPGGSMPDTQYF.

This clonotype appeared a few times. The chain couples TRBV12-3 or TRBV12-4 to TRBJ2-1, with D perhaps given as TRBD1 or TRBD2 (6 bases each). Trimming removed 1 base at V and 4 bases at J, with 17 bases between. The CDR3 covers 17 residues. The CDR3 region has the DNA TGTGCCAGCAGTTTAGTGGGGGCAACTAGCTCTTACAATGAGCAGTTCTTC. Translation: CASSLVGATSSYNEQFF.

This clonotype was found once. The chain combines TRBV18 with TRBJ2-1, with 8 positions matching TRBD2. The CDR3 covers 15 residues. With V trimmed by 3 bases and J by 6 bases, 7 bases remained unmatched. Per germline, CDR1 KGHSH and CDR2 LQKENI. CDR3 nucleotides: TGTGCCAGCTCACCCTTCCGGGAGGGCCCCAATGAGCAGTTCTTC. Its protein is CASSPFREGPNEQFF.

The rearrangement joins TRBV27 to TRBJ2-4; no definite D call. CDR1 MNHEY and CDR2 SMNVEV come from the germline V gene (reference sequence). The CDR3 loop spans 18 amino acids. Trimming stripped 5 bases from V and 3 bases from J, with 23 bases between. DNA for the CDR3: TGTGCCAGCAGTCTAGAGCCCGCATCCCCATGGGGCAAAAACATTCAGTACTTC. Translating it yields CASSLEPASPWGKNIQYF.

There are many counts of this clonotype. The chain recombines TRBV5-6 with TRBJ2-3, with a weak D call TRBD2 (5 bases). CDR3 length equals 14 residues. The V gene's germline CDR1 is SGHDT and CDR2 YYEEEE. Trimming left V 5 bases short and J 2 bases short, with 12 bases between. This CDR3 reads CASRSRADTDTQYF. CDR3 bases: TGTGCCAGCAGATCGCGGGCGGACACAGATACGCAGTATTTT. Filled out from reference TRBV5-6 and TRBJ2-3, the complete variable domain reads DAGVTQSPTHLIKTRGQQVTLRCSPKSGHDTVSWYQQALGQGPQFIFQYYEEEERQRGNFPDRFSGHQFPNYSSELNVNALLLGDSALYLCASRSRADTDTQYFGPGTRLTVL.

The chain employs TRBV19 and TRBJ2-3; no clear D gene. V was shortened by 3 bases and J by 6 bases, with 4 bases between the two germline ends. Germline CDR1 is LNHDA and CDR2 is SQIVND (reference sequence). CDR3 size: 11 residues. The CDR3 coding sequence is TGTGCCAGTAGTATGAGGGATACGCAGTATTTT. Its translation is CASSMRDTQYF.

A few counts support this clonotype. The CDR3 loop reads CSAISQAASGRRNEQFF. The CDR3 DNA is TGCAGTGCTATTTCCCAGGCGGCTAGCGGGAGGAGGAATGAGCAGTTCTTC. The chain joins TRBV20-1 to TRBJ2-1, with 11 bases lining up with TRBD2. Trimming cost V 4 bases and J 7 bases; bases outside gene matches: 15. The CDR3 covers 17 residues. Germline lookup yields CDR1 DFQATT and CDR2 SNEGSKA (reference sequence).

This clonotype was seen a few times. The rearrangement uses TRBV7-7 and TRBJ2-5, with D unresolved. The CDR3 runs to 15 residues. Trimming removed 2 bases from V and 2 bases from J, with 12 bases in between. From germline, CDR1 is SSHAT and CDR2 FNYEAQ (reference sequence). CDR3 region: CASSLRLFPQETQYF. The DNA of the CDR3 is TGTGCCAGCAGCTTAAGGCTATTCCCTCAAGAGACCCAGTACTTC.

The chain employs TRBV9 and TRBJ2-7; D is perhaps TRBD1 (6 bases). The CDR3 covers 14 residues. The germline V and J ends were trimmed by 0 bases and 1 base, with 8 bases remaining between them. Germline loops: CDR1 SGDLS, CDR2 YYNGEE. CDR3 residues: CASSVATGSYEQYF. As DNA, the CDR3 is TGTGCCAGCAGCGTAGCAACAGGGTCCTACGAGCAGTACTTC.

The sample holds a few counts of this clonotype. The chain recombines TRBV7-9 with TRBJ2-6; D remains unclear. Trimming shortened V by 5 bases and J by 0 bases, and 11 bases separated the two germline ends. This CDR3 region has 16 residues. Germline CDR1 is SEHNR and CDR2 is FQNEAQ (reference sequence). CDR3 in DNA: TGTGCCAGCAGCGAGAAATTCACCTCTGGGGCCAACGTCCTGACTTTC. Its translation is CASSEKFTSGANVLTF.

This clonotype was detected ten times or more. The chain uses TRBV6-1 and TRBJ2-1; D unclear. Germline CDR1 and CDR2: MNHNS and SASEGT. Trimming left V 9 bases short and J 2 bases short, with 11 bases between. The CDR3 has 13 amino acids. DNA for the CDR3: TGTGCCAGTTTGTCCGGGCCCTACAATGAGCAGTTCTTC. This gives the protein CASLSGPYNEQFF.

The gene calls are TRBV7-2 and TRBJ2-2, with D hard to call. Deletions cut 5 bases from V and 5 bases from J, with 15 bases between. CDR3 length equals 15 residues. Germline CDR1 is SGHTA and CDR2 is FQGNSA. The CDR3 region has the DNA TGTGCCAGCAGCCCGGGCTGGTTGCGGACCGGGGAGCTGTTTTTT. Amino acids: CASSPGWLRTGELFF.

At least ten counts were recorded for this clonotype. V gene TRBV10-3 combines with J gene TRBJ1-6, with D uncertain. V was clipped by 0 bases and J by 5 bases, with 5 bases between them. Germline V lookup: CDR1 ENHRY, CDR2 SYGVKD. The CDR3 loop spans 14 amino acids. The CDR3 DNA follows: TGTGCCATCAGTGAGTCGCCCGATAATTCACCCCTCCACTTT. Amino acids: CAISESPDNSPLHF.

This clonotype was observed a handful of times. This chain links TRBV18 with TRBJ1-4; D uncertain. Germline values: CDR1 KGHSH, CDR2 LQKENI. This CDR3 has 12 amino acids. V lost 6 bases and J lost 8, with 10 bases in between. CDR3 residues: CASSPNEEKLFF. DNA for the CDR3: TGTGCCAGCTCCCCTAACGAAGAAAAACTGTTTTTT. Full variable domain (rest looked up from reference TRBV18 and TRBJ1-4): NAGVMQNPRHLVRRRGQEARLRCSPMKGHSHVYWYRQLPEEGLKFMVYLQKENIIDESGMPKERFSAEFPKEGPSILRIQQVVRGDSAAYFCASSPNEEKLFFGSGTQLSVL.

This clonotype was seen a handful of times. V usage is TRBV12-3 or TRBV12-4 and J usage is TRBJ1-5; TRBD1 agrees at 7 bases. V was clipped by 0 bases and J by 4 bases; unmatched bases: 6. The CDR3 extends over 16 amino acids. CDR3 protein: CASSLAEGAGNQPQHF. DNA for the CDR3: TGTGCCAGCAGTTTAGCGGAGGGGGCCGGTAATCAGCCCCAGCATTTT.

This clonotype occurred a few times. The chain has TRBV29-1 and TRBJ2-3, with TRBD2 identical over 7 bases. Germline V lookup: CDR1 SQVTM, CDR2 ANQGSEA. Germline trimming cut 0 bases from V and 3 bases from J; bases unmatched to any gene: 12. CDR3 length: 17 residues. The CDR3 DNA follows: TGCAGCGTTGAAGATCTGTCGGGAGGAGAGAGGACAGATACGCAGTATTTT. It yields the protein CSVEDLSGGERTDTQYF.